A single sample is the source of the 25 T cell receptor beta chains below, sequenced in a study of blood T cell repertoires in COVID-19. The data were produced by immunoSEQ multiplex PCR, yet TCRdb's version contains in-frame clones alone and is incomplete. The sample holds about 140,000 clones; roughly 88% are singletons and the top ten take approximately 5.3%. Sequencing was carried out using PBMCs or T cells enriched from blood (not recorded which). The source is a man aged 70-80 years who had been exposed to COVID-19.

The rearrangement joins TRBV6-5 to TRBJ2-1; TRBD2 aligns across 7 bases. With V trimmed by 0 bases and J by 4 bases, 6 bases remained unmatched. Germline V lookup: CDR1 MNHEY, CDR2 SVGAGI. The CDR3 has 16 residues. The DNA of the CDR3 is TGTGCCAGCAGTTACTCCCGGTCTAGCGGTTACAATGAGCAGTTCTTC. Amino acids: CASSYSRSSGYNEQFF.

V gene TRBV6-5 combines with J gene TRBJ2-7; the match to TRBD1 covers 7 bases. Germline CDR1 reads MNHEY; CDR2 reads SVGAGI. This CDR3 is 15 amino acids long. The J segment lost 1 base and the V segment lost 7 bases, leaving 10 bases of the junction unmatched. The CDR3 DNA reads TGTGCCAGCAACAAATCGCCGGGACAGTCCTACGAGCAGTACTTC. As protein: CASNKSPGQSYEQYF.

This clone was detected once. The chain links TRBV6-5 to TRBJ1-1, with D perhaps matching TRBD1 (5 bases). V was pared by 4 bases and J by 6 bases, with 12 bases between. Germline CDR1 and CDR2: MNHEY and SVGAGI. There are 13 residues in the CDR3. The CDR3 is CASSWSGAAEAFF. The CDR3 coding sequence is TGTGCCAGCAGTTGGAGCGGGGCCGCTGAAGCTTTCTTT.

The chain employs TRBV5-6 and TRBJ2-1; D is perhaps TRBD1 (5 bases). This CDR3 spans 17 amino acids. V was shortened by 3 bases and J by 2 bases, with 18 bases between the two germline ends. The germline CDR1 and CDR2 sequences are SGHDT and YYEEEE. The CDR3 here is CASSSRLWQGAYNEQFF. CDR3 bases: TGTGCCAGCAGCTCCCGCCTATGGCAGGGTGCCTACAATGAGCAGTTCTTC.

V and J are TRBV7-8 and TRBJ2-7; TRBD2 agrees at 10 bases. Germline CDR1 and CDR2: SGHVS and FQNEAQ. The V and J ends lost 5 bases and 2 bases, in that order; junction bases with no gene match: 6. The CDR3 consists of 15 residues. The CDR3 nucleotides are TGTGCCAGCAGCACCAGGACTAGCGGCCCCTACGAGCAGTACTTC. Encoded protein: CASSTRTSGPYEQYF.

The CDR3 DNA sequence: TGTGCCAGCAGCTTGGACAGCCGAAACACCATATATTTT. Residues: CASSLDSRNTIYF. The chain joins TRBV11-2 to TRBJ1-3, with D possibly matching TRBD1 (6 bases). V shed 3 bases and J shed 5 bases, with 8 bases lying between them. This CDR3 is built from 13 residues. CDR1 and CDR2 (germline): SGHAT, FQNNGV.

The chain is built from TRBV5-6 and TRBJ1-5; 8 bases map to TRBD1. CDR3 size: 14 residues. CDR1 is SGHDT, CDR2 YYEEEE, per germline. After removal of 6 bases from V and 9 bases from J, the junction contained 11 bases not matched to a gene. The CDR3 reads CASTLRQGIGPQHF. The CDR3 nucleotides are TGTGCCAGCACCCTGAGACAGGGGATAGGGCCCCAGCATTTT. The entire variable domain, with the rest obtained from reference TRBV5-6 and TRBJ1-5, is as follows: DAGVTQSPTHLIKTRGQQVTLRCSPKSGHDTVSWYQQALGQGPQFIFQYYEEEERQRGNFPDRFSGHQFPNYSSELNVNALLLGDSALYLCASTLRQGIGPQHFGDGTRLSIL.

The rearrangement joins TRBV2 to TRBJ1-2; D unclear. The CDR3 has 13 amino acids. Trimming pared 1 base from V and 5 bases from J, leaving 8 bases between. Germline V gives CDR1 SNHLY, CDR2 FYNNEI. The CDR3 protein is CASSEGGGYGYTF. In DNA, the CDR3 is TGTGCCAGCAGTGAAGGGGGAGGGTATGGCTACACCTTC.

This clone was found many times. The chain employs TRBV7-2 and TRBJ1-6; D perhaps matches TRBD1 (6 bases). Germline V gene data show CDR1 as SGHTA and CDR2 as FQGNSA. V gave up 5 bases and J gave up 13 bases, with 12 bases separating them. This CDR3 is 12 amino acids long. The CDR3 loop reads CASSQTQGPLHF. As DNA, the CDR3 is TGTGCCAGCAGCCAAACACAGGGTCCCCTCCACTTT.

This clone was counted between two and nine times. The chain recombines TRBV2 with TRBJ2-1; 7 positions agree with TRBD2. With V trimmed by 5 bases and J by 3 bases, 4 bases remained unmatched. This CDR3 is built from 14 residues. Germline assignment: CDR1 SNHLY and CDR2 FYNNEI. The CDR3: CASSFGLVYNEQFF. CDR3 nucleotides: TGTGCCAGCAGTTTTGGACTAGTCTACAATGAGCAGTTCTTC.

V gene TRBV28 combines with J gene TRBJ2-7; D perhaps matches TRBD2 (6 bases). CDR1 is MDHEN and CDR2 is SYDVKM in the germline V gene. V shed 11 bases and J shed 6 bases, with 20 bases lying between them. The CDR3 is made up of 13 amino acids. The CDR3 sequence is CALGAGSHLEQYF. The CDR3 DNA follows: TGTGCCCTCGGGGCCGGGAGCCACCTCGAGCAGTACTTC. Full variable domain (outside the CDR3, taken from reference TRBV28 and TRBJ2-7): DVKVTQSSRYLVKRTGEKVFLECVQDMDHENMFWYRQDPGLGLRLIYFSYDVKMKEKGDIPEGYSVSREKKERFSLILESASTNQTSMYLCALGAGSHLEQYFGPGTRLTVT.

The chain combines TRBV19 with TRBJ1-6; 9 bases map to TRBD1. The CDR3 is made up of 15 amino acids. J gave up 7 bases and V 4 bases, and 5 bases lay outside the gene matches. CDR1 LNHDA and CDR2 SQIVND come from the germline V gene (reference sequence). CDR3 protein: CASSTGTGSNSPLHF. CDR3 DNA sequence: TGTGCCAGTAGTACCGGGACAGGGTCAAATTCACCCCTCCACTTT.

The J gene is TRBJ2-3, the V gene TRBV3-1 (or the pseudogene TRBV3-2), with TRBD2 matching over 8 bases. This CDR3 comprises 16 residues. V was pared by 4 bases and J by 2 bases, with 8 bases of the junction left unmatched. From germline, CDR1 is LGHDT and CDR2 YNNKEL (reference sequence). The CDR3 DNA follows: TGTGCCAGCAGCCTTCGCCGGGGGGGACCCACAGATACGCAGTATTTT. It yields the protein CASSLRRGGPTDTQYF.

This clone came up a few times. The chain links TRBV7-8 to TRBJ2-5; a possible D gene is TRBD2 (7 bases). The V end lost 7 bases, the J end lost 5 bases, and 20 bases lay between the germline ends. Germline V gene sequence: CDR1 SGHVS, CDR2 FQNEAQ. The CDR3 spans 15 residues. The CDR3 DNA reads TGTGCCAGCAACCCCCGGGGGGCCAGAGTGGAGACCCAGTACTTC. Translation: CASNPRGARVETQYF. The full variable domain, with the rest looked up from reference TRBV7-8 and TRBJ2-5, is GAGVSQSPRYKVAKRGQDVALRCDPISGHVSLFWYQQALGQGPEFLTYFQNEAQLDKSGLPSDRFFAERPEGSVSTLKIQRTQQEDSAVYLCASNPRGARVETQYFGPGTRLLVL.

The CDR3 spells CASSPGTGRRRTDTQYF. CDR3 in DNA: TGTGCCAGTAGTCCTGGGACAGGGCGGCGGCGGACAGATACGCAGTATTTT. The chain links TRBV19 to TRBJ2-3; 9 bases are shared with TRBD1. Germline V gene sequence: CDR1 LNHDA, CDR2 SQIVND (reference sequence). There are 17 residues in the CDR3. V lost 5 bases to trimming and J lost 3 bases; unmatched junction nucleotides: 12. The full variable domain, in which reference TRBV19 and TRBJ2-3 provide the parts outside the CDR3, is DGGITQSPKYLFRKEGQNVTLSCEQNLNHDAMYWYRQDPGQGLRLIYYSQIVNDFQKGDIAEGYSVSREKKESFPLTVTSAQKNPTAFYLCASSPGTGRRRTDTQYFGPGTRLTVL.

J is TRBJ2-2 and V is TRBV4-1; TRBD2 agrees at 12 bases. CDR1 is MGHRA and CDR2 is YSYEKL in the germline V gene. This CDR3 region has 16 residues. V dropped 4 bases and J dropped 6; count of bases not matched to a gene: 6. Here the CDR3 reads CASSLGLAGKAGELFF. CDR3 DNA sequence: TGCGCCAGCAGCCTAGGACTAGCGGGAAAAGCCGGGGAGCTGTTTTTT.

This clone was found a few times. The CDR3 coding sequence is TGTGCCACCAGCAGAGATAGATTAGTCGAGGGAATGCAGTACTTC. Protein product: CATSRDRLVEGMQYF. The chain recombines TRBV15 with TRBJ2-7; maybe TRBD2 (5 bases). The CDR3 spans 15 residues. Trimming stripped 0 bases from V and 9 bases from J, with 18 bases between. CDR1 and CDR2 (germline): LNHNV, YYDKDF (reference sequence).

The CDR3 nucleotides are TGCGCCAGCAGCCCCTTAGGGGGTATGGGCAATCAGCCCCAGCATTTT. This translates into CASSPLGGMGNQPQHF. The chain joins TRBV4-1 to TRBJ1-5; D is possibly TRBD1 (6 bases). V was shortened by 4 bases and J by 2 bases, with 15 bases between the two germline ends. Germline loops: CDR1 MGHRA, CDR2 YSYEKL. This CDR3 comprises 16 residues.

The J gene is TRBJ1-1, the V gene TRBV7-2; D may be TRBD1 (6 bases). V was shortened by 5 bases and J by 1 base, with 14 bases between the two germline ends. CDR1 and CDR2 (germline): SGHTA, FQGNSA. The CDR3 consists of 15 residues. The CDR3 nucleotides are TGTGCCAGCAGCACTCAGGGGCAACCGAACACTGAAGCTTTCTTT. Encoded protein: CASSTQGQPNTEAFF.

The J gene is TRBJ1-2, the V gene TRBV9; 8 positions match TRBD1. J gave up 9 bases and V 3 bases, and 7 bases lay outside the gene matches. CDR1 and CDR2 from the germline V gene are SGDLS and YYNGEE. This CDR3 spans 13 amino acids. CDR3 sequence reads: CASSAQGARSYTF. CDR3 coding DNA: TGTGCCAGCAGCGCCCAGGGGGCGCGTAGCTACACCTTC.

The chain combines TRBV28 with TRBJ1-2, with a weak D call TRBD1 (6 bases). Germline V gene data show CDR1 as MDHEN and CDR2 as SYDVKM. Trimming shortened V by 5 bases and J by 6 bases, and 13 bases separated the two germline ends. This CDR3 contains 13 residues. The CDR3 spells CASSVGTFDGYTF. Written as DNA, the CDR3 is TGTGCCAGCAGTGTAGGGACATTCGATGGCTACACCTTC.

The chain links TRBV7-2 to TRBJ1-6; 9 bases are a match to TRBD1. The CDR3 spans 15 residues. The ends lost 1 base at V and 7 bases at J; junction bases unmatched: 2. CDR1 and CDR2 from the germline V gene are SGHTA and FQGNSA. CDR3 DNA sequence: TGTGCCAGCAGCTTAGGGGGGACAGGGAATTCACCCCTCCACTTT. Protein: CASSLGGTGNSPLHF.

The chain uses TRBV27 and TRBJ2-7; weak D call: TRBD2 (6 bases). V was pared by 2 bases and J by 7 bases, with 12 bases between. Germline V gene sequence: CDR1 MNHEY, CDR2 SMNVEV (reference sequence). The length of the CDR3 is 13 residues. The CDR3 loop reads CASSLTVGGEQYF. For the CDR3, the DNA is TGTGCCAGCAGTTTAACCGTCGGGGGAGAGCAGTACTTC.

This rearrangement joins TRBV9 to TRBJ2-2, with 15 bases lining up with TRBD2. Germline V gene sequence: CDR1 SGDLS, CDR2 YYNGEE. CDR3 length: 16 residues. V trimming: 5 bases; J trimming: 4 bases; junction bases outside the gene matches: 3. The DNA for the CDR3 is TGTGCCAGCAGTTGGACTAGCGGGGGGGCCACCGGGGAGCTGTTTTTT. Amino acid sequence: CASSWTSGGATGELFF.

This clone appeared once. The V gene is TRBV2, the J gene TRBJ1-5; TRBD1 might be the D (5 bases). Germline values: CDR1 SNHLY, CDR2 FYNNEI. V was clipped by 4 bases and J by 10 bases, with 23 bases between them. The CDR3 runs to 16 residues. DNA of the CDR3: TGTGCCAGCAGTGTAGGAGTGGGGCAGGCCCGAGGCCCCCAGCATTTT. Translation: CASSVGVGQARGPQHF.